The sequence of this TCR beta chain was determined in a study of CD8+ T cells in alopecia areata. On the study more broadly: Female C3H/HeJ recipients aged about 7-11 weeks got skin from C3H/HeJ graft donors aged roughly 6-12 months that had spontaneous alopecia. General study points: Lesional tissue from the scalp (especially in alopecia totalis/universalis) showed higher clonality than normal scalp. Among patients, TCR sharing was less clear than in mice, a difference possibly due in part to HLA diversity in the patient population.

Following extraction, RNA underwent reverse transcription to cDNA, which served as the sequencing template. The method was immunoSEQ multiplex PCR; TCRdb's version includes in-frame clones alone and lacks a portion of them. Sampling found about 270,000 clones, none seen once. As for this clone: Antigen specificity is unknown. Mouse names are used for the genes.

Pooled cells of cutaneous lymph node origin were sorted on CD4, CD8alpha, NKG2D, NKG2ACE and other markers. The sample taken for sequencing was CD4+ T cells sorted from a lymph node. The clonotype originates from a C3H/HeJ mouse with alopecia areata. For this strain, the MHC haplotype corresponds to H2-k.

CDR3 DNA (partial): TGCACCTGCAGTGCAAAACTGGGGGAGGTTCGGGAC. Translation gives CTCSAKLGEVRD. The CDR3 as a whole reads CTCSAKLGEVRDTQYF. The V call is TRBV1, the J call TRBJ2-5, with 8 bases identical to TRBD2. The read halts 4 residues ahead of the CDR3 end, with the missing end drawn from the germline J gene. This CDR3 region has 16 residues. In germline, CDR1 is NSQYPW, CDR2 LRSPGD (reference sequence).